Listed below are T cell receptor beta chains from one sample, sequenced in a study of blood T cell repertoires in COVID-19. Produced via immunoSEQ multiplex PCR; TCRdb's table is partial and in-frame only. The repertoire has 100,000 to 150,000 clones, around 70% of them found once; the top ten carry 4.5% to 6%. Sequenced sample: peripheral blood. The receptors originated from a man older than 75 with COVID-19, enrolled during active disease. Both conserved end residues are part of each CDR3. A D gene is named only where the DNA matches it firmly. Rows may omit the clone size; those that give it use once, few, many or a size class.

V	size	J	D	CDR3	DNA
TRBV7-6	-	TRBJ1-6	-	CASSLTQGENSPLHF	TGTGCCAGCAGCTTGACACAGGGAGAAAATTCACCCCTCCACTTT
TRBV13	few	TRBJ1-2	-	CASSLGSGYTF	TGTGCCAGCAGCTTGGGGAGTGGCTACACCTTC
TRBV6-2/TRBV6-3	-	TRBJ2-7	TRBD1	CASSSNRGREQYF	TGTGCCAGCAGTTCCAACAGGGGGCGCGAGCAGTACTTC
TRBV18	-	TRBJ1-5	-	CASSSGINNQPQHF	TGTGCCAGCTCATCAGGGATCAACAATCAGCCCCAGCATTTT
TRBV5-1	few	TRBJ1-4	-	CASSFVSGSNEKLFF	TGCGCCAGCAGCTTTGTTAGTGGTTCTAATGAAAAACTGTTTTTT
TRBV6-5	-	TRBJ2-2	TRBD2	CASRVAGGRTGELFF	TGTGCCAGCAGAGTAGCGGGAGGTAGGACCGGGGAGCTGTTTTTT
TRBV5-1	-	TRBJ2-3	-	CASSLEGADTQYF	TGCGCCAGCAGCTTGGAGGGGGCAGATACGCAGTATTTT
TRBV9	few	TRBJ2-1	TRBD2	CASSVGASGRLDEQFF	TGTGCCAGCAGCGTAGGGGCTAGCGGGAGGCTGGATGAGCAGTTCTTC
TRBV2	-	TRBJ2-2	TRBD1	CASSQDRVKTGELFF	TGTGCCAGCAGTCAGGACAGGGTGAAAACCGGGGAGCTGTTTTTT
TRBV5-1	-	TRBJ2-5	TRBD2	CASSSGTSGAQETQYF	TGCGCCAGCAGCTCTGGGACTAGCGGGGCTCAAGAGACCCAGTACTTC
TRBV7-9	-	TRBJ1-1	TRBD1	CASTSTGPTEAFF	TGTGCCAGCACATCGACAGGGCCCACTGAAGCTTTCTTT
TRBV7-3	-	TRBJ2-7	TRBD1	CASSPDRFREQYF	TGTGCCAGCAGCCCGGACAGGTTCAGAGAGCAGTACTTC
TRBV4-3	-	TRBJ2-3	TRBD2	CASSQDPPSGSSTDTQYF	TGCGCCAGCAGCCAAGATCCCCCTAGCGGGTCAAGCACAGATACGCAGTATTTT
TRBV4-3	-	TRBJ2-2	-	CASSQHEGANTGELFF	TGCGCCAGCAGCCAGCATGAAGGGGCGAACACCGGGGAGCTGTTTTTT
TRBV21-1	-	TRBJ2-3	-	CASSSRLAGGPVADTQYF	TGTGCCAGCAGCTCTCGACTAGCGGGAGGGCCGGTGGCAGATACGCAGTATTTT
TRBV6-6	-	TRBJ1-2	-	CASSSSGSGGYTF	TGTGCCAGCAGTTCCTCGGGCAGCGGTGGCTACACCTTC
TRBV6-2/TRBV6-3	-	TRBJ2-7	TRBD1	CASSDGQGDGYEQYF	TGTGCCAGCAGCGACGGACAGGGGGACGGCTACGAGCAGTACTTC
TRBV18	-	TRBJ1-3	TRBD1	CASSPIGTEGNTIYF	TGTGCCAGCTCACCCATAGGGACAGAAGGAAACACCATATATTTT
TRBV4-1	once	TRBJ2-1	TRBD2	CASSRTSGTYNEQFF	TGCGCCAGCAGCCGTACTAGCGGTACCTACAATGAGCAGTTCTTC
TRBV27	-	TRBJ2-7	-	CASSLRDTYEQYF	TGTGCCAGCAGTTTACGGGATACCTACGAGCAGTACTTC
TRBV7-8	-	TRBJ2-5	-	CASSLAGLGALGETQYF	TGTGCCAGCAGCTTAGCGGGGTTGGGGGCCTTAGGAGAGACCCAGTACTTC
TRBV4-3	many	TRBJ2-2	TRBD2	CASSQEAGGTRELFF	TGCGCCAGCAGCCAAGAGGCGGGAGGGACCCGAGAGCTGTTTTTT
TRBV19	-	TRBJ2-7	TRBD1	CASSLKAGGSYEQYF	TGTGCCAGTAGCCTTAAGGCAGGGGGCTCCTACGAGCAGTACTTC
TRBV5-1	once	TRBJ2-1	TRBD1	CASSEDRFYNEQFF	TGCGCCAGCAGCGAGGACAGGTTCTACAATGAGCAGTTCTTC
TRBV5-1	-	TRBJ2-7	TRBD2	CASSLAWGLAGVGPSYEQYF	TGCGCCAGCAGCTTGGCCTGGGGACTAGCGGGAGTAGGGCCATCCTACGAGCAGTACTTC
TRBV5-6	-	TRBJ2-7	-	CASSLMGAVEQYF	TGTGCCAGCAGCTTGATGGGGGCGGTCGAGCAGTACTTC
TRBV4-1	-	TRBJ2-7	-	CASSQGPITYLTPYEQYF	TGCGCCAGCAGCCAAGGTCCCATTACCTACTTAACCCCCTACGAGCAGTACTTC
TRBV28	once	TRBJ2-2	TRBD1	CASSLYAGGRPGELFF	TGTGCCAGCAGTTTATATGCAGGGGGTCGTCCCGGGGAGCTGTTTTTT
TRBV10-3	-	TRBJ2-1	-	CAIRRGNDNEQFF	TGTGCCATCCGCCGGGGGAACGACAATGAGCAGTTCTTC
TRBV14	many	TRBJ1-2	-	CASSPRGGRGYTF	TGTGCCAGCAGCCCCAGGGGAGGGAGAGGCTACACCTTC
TRBV4-3	few	TRBJ2-3	-	CASSQADLADSTDTQYF	TGCGCCAGCAGCCAAGCCGATCTAGCAGATAGCACAGATACGCAGTATTTT
TRBV9	-	TRBJ1-1	-	CASSVQLYTEAFF	TGTGCCAGCAGCGTACAACTCTACACTGAAGCTTTCTTT
TRBV5-1	once	TRBJ1-2	-	CASRSGTTYYGYTF	TGCGCCAGCAGATCCGGGACAACTTACTATGGCTACACCTTC
TRBV30	-	TRBJ1-1	-	CAWTPNWNTEAFF	TGTGCCTGGACTCCGAACTGGAACACTGAAGCTTTCTTT
TRBV29-1	few	TRBJ1-1	TRBD1	CSVGQENTEAFF	TGCAGCGTCGGACAGGAGAACACTGAAGCTTTCTTT
TRBV5-1	-	TRBJ2-6	-	CASSFNPGRNSGANVLTF	TGCGCCAGCAGCTTCAACCCGGGGAGAAACTCTGGGGCCAACGTCCTGACTTTC
TRBV5-1	-	TRBJ1-2	TRBD1	CASSSGGRGYTF	TGCGCCAGCAGCTCAGGGGGCCGGGGCTACACCTTC
TRBV2	-	TRBJ1-2	-	CASSERGAEGYGYTF	TGTGCCAGCAGTGAAAGAGGCGCAGAAGGCTATGGCTACACCTTC
TRBV5-1	-	TRBJ1-1	TRBD1	CASSLGTGDTEAFF	TGCGCCAGCAGCCTAGGGACAGGGGACACTGAAGCTTTCTTT
TRBV6-6	-	TRBJ1-2	-	CASTKPADKNYGYTF	TGTGCCAGCACCAAACCCGCGGACAAGAACTATGGCTACACCTTC
TRBV2	-	TRBJ2-5	-	CASSEGRHFQETQYF	TGTGCCAGCAGTGAGGGTCGACATTTCCAAGAGACCCAGTACTTC
TRBV9	-	TRBJ1-2	-	CASSDTTGNYGYTF	TGTGCCAGCAGCGACACAACAGGGAACTATGGCTACACCTTC
TRBV18	-	TRBJ2-5	TRBD1	CASSDRERGQETQYF	TGTGCCAGCTCGGACAGGGAAAGGGGCCAAGAGACCCAGTACTTC
TRBV28	-	TRBJ1-1	-	CASSLPTGNTEAFF	TGTGCCAGCAGTCTCCCGACGGGGAACACTGAAGCTTTCTTT
TRBV6-1	few	TRBJ1-5	-	CASSEAGPGGNQPQHF	TGTGCCAGCAGTGAAGCGGGGCCAGGCGGCAATCAGCCCCAGCATTTT
TRBV7-2	-	TRBJ1-6	-	CASSAGVLGDSPLHF	TGTGCCAGCAGCGCAGGGGTCCTGGGAGATTCACCCCTCCACTTT
TRBV29-1	-	TRBJ2-7	-	CSVGTGNSYEQYF	TGCAGCGTTGGTACAGGGAACTCCTACGAGCAGTACTTC
TRBV9	few	TRBJ2-7	TRBD2	CASSVAGEREGQYF	TGTGCCAGCAGCGTAGCTGGGGAGCGGGAGGGGCAGTACTTC
TRBV28	-	TRBJ1-1	-	CASTIRRGGPEAFF	TGTGCCAGCACCATTAGGCGGGGCGGACCCGAAGCTTTCTTT
TRBV5-1	-	TRBJ1-3	-	CASKDSSGNTIYF	TGCGCCAGCAAAGACAGCTCTGGAAACACCATATATTTT
TRBV5-6	-	TRBJ1-5	TRBD1	CASSLGQGHQPQHF	TGTGCCAGCAGCTTGGGACAGGGTCATCAGCCCCAGCATTTT
TRBV30	once	TRBJ2-1	-	CAWSVESSYNEQFF	TGTGCCTGGAGTGTGGAGAGCTCCTACAATGAGCAGTTCTTC